This TCR beta chain was identified in a study of radiation and T cells in renal cell carcinoma (dated by TCRdb to 2019 to 2021). With regard to the full study: The samples were obtained from a clinical trial, where primary renal cell carcinomas were treated with 15 Gy stereotactic body radiation therapy and then removed by nephrectomy 4 weeks afterward. TCR beta sequencing covered fewer than 60 samples in total, comprising around 26 tumors and 27 peripheral blood samples. Across all 53 samples, around 4,000,000 unique CDR3 nucleotide sequences, encoding 2,658,974 unique CDR3 amino acid sequences, were identified. What the study reported, not specific to this receptor: Because the trial had a single-armed design, the trial could not examine how radiation dose or scheduling affected the TCR repertoire. Tracking of blood repertoire dynamics stopped at about 4 weeks after treatment, with no follow-up past that point. In blood, the top tumor clonotypes increased from baseline to 2 weeks after radiation and then shrank by 4 weeks, which suggests a temporary expansion of tumor-resident clones. No pretreatment tumor biopsies were available, so the baseline intratumoral presence of clonotypes could not be determined.

A note on this clone: The target of this receptor is not known. No much larger clonotype is one base removed from it; base qualities were not supplied.

Trimming takes 6 bases from V and 4 bases from J, and the germline ends sit 9 bases apart. Spanning cysteine to phenylalanine, the CDR3 consists of 12 amino acids. Just the 36-base CDR3 DNA is kept, in frame starting at base 1. CDR1 and CDR2 were assigned from the germline V gene as MNHNS and SASEGT. According to the study, the label for this sample's time point signals: baseline pretreatment blood. The treatment or condition label corresponds to: 15 Gy SBRT to primary tumor, nephrectomy 4 weeks later. To track tumor-enriched clonotypes, serial peripheral blood was sampled from radiation-treated patients at baseline and at 2 weeks and 4 weeks after SBRT. Every patient had renal cell carcinoma of clear cell pathology. Genomic DNA for TCR sequencing was prepared using the QIAamp DNA Blood Mini Kit (Qiagen). The analyses included only samples that passed all quality control checks. TCR beta libraries were generated from genomic DNA with the immunoSEQ kit, following the manufacturer's recommendations. Library preparation used a first multiplex PCR with proprietary primers, then a second PCR adding unique barcodes, with bead cleanups after each round. Each sample batch included a kit-provided positive control reaction and a negative control reaction. The final libraries were assessed on an Agilent 4200 TapeStation D1000 ScreenTape, pooled by volume, and quantified by qPCR. An Illumina NextSeq500 fitted with a MidOutput 150-cycle cartridge performed the sequencing, running 156 Read1 cycles and 15 Index1 cycles with the kit's custom primers. The pooled library was loaded at about 1 pM, and approximately 18% PhiX control was spiked in. On the authors' methods: Vendor-processed data were analyzed in R, and a clonotype was defined as all T cells sharing the same CDR3 nucleotide sequence. In the clone abundance analyses, frequencies in each sample were normalized to that sample's 10,000 most abundant clones. Public T cell clones, which averaged fewer than five per sample, were removed prior to analysis. A difference in abundance of at least 32-fold between compartments was used to define tumor-enriched and baseline blood-enriched clonotypes. A beta-binomial differential abundance model was used to identify clonotypes that were expanded or contracted between blood time points. Tumor-blood repertoire similarity was measured with the Baroni-Urbani and Buser coefficient, and groups were compared using two-tailed Wilcoxon tests in R. TCRdb obtained this table from immuneACCESS and retained in-frame rearrangements with V and J assigned. These tables miss some clones; where compared with another copy, unresolved V genes account for less than half of the shortfall, and the remainder is unexplained. For V, J and clone size, that table is used; D and trimming come from the DNA. For this sample the table gives about 59,000 clones, of which about three quarters were detected only once. Roughly 8% of the sample comes from the top ten.

In this chain, TRBV6-1 is recombined with TRBJ2-5; TRBD1 might be the D gene, on 5 matching bases. This clonotype originated in a man aged 55 to 70 with renal cell carcinoma. The material sequenced was blood, taken from a patient whose treatment included radiotherapy and nephrectomy. The CDR3 protein sequence reads: CASRATGETQYF. The DNA reads as follows: TGTGCCAGCAGGGCTACAGGAGAGACCCAGTACTTC.